This T cell receptor beta chain was captured in a study of naive and memory T cell subsets (dated by TCRdb to 2016 to 2017). For the study in its entirety: According to the figure summarizing the samples, there were about 10 blood donors, 7 tuberculin skin test biopsies and 3 saline control biopsies. PCR2 was typically run as a SYBR Green qPCR and stopped at a set threshold, although low-input samples could use end-point PCR of approximately 6 cycles instead. Broad study findings and their caveats: The potential sensitivity of the RNA-based method to TCR transcript changes with T cell activation and differentiation was acknowledged.

The library was generated by 5' RACE. Four rounds of PCR, run with the SP2 primer together with nested alpha and beta constant region primers, were used to amplify the ligated cDNA. TCR RNA was reverse transcribed with SuperScript IV using alpha and beta constant region primers for the blood and skin samples. T4 RNA ligase 1 was used to ligate an oligonucleotide containing the Illumina SP2 primer and a UMI to the 3' end of the cDNA. The 12-nucleotide UMI consisted of two random hexamers with an eight-base spacer between the hexamers to prevent hairpin formation. From the second PCR onward, the TCR alpha and beta chain libraries were handled separately, and dual indexing was used for multiplexing. After pooling, the indexed libraries were analyzed by capillary electrophoresis and sequenced on either an Illumina MiSeq or NextSeq. PhiX DNA at roughly 4.5-7.5% was added to the libraries to raise base diversity and improve cluster recognition. The authors' pipeline ran thus. Demultiplexor took UMIs from read 2, joined the UMIs to the TCR sequence from read 1, and separated reads according to sample indices. V and J genes and V-J junctions were identified by Decombinator, and each TCR was assigned a five-part identifier that included V and J deletions. Collapsinator used UMIs to correct sequencing errors and PCR amplification heterogeneity, producing a UMI-based abundance for each TCR. Identifiers were converted to nucleotide sequence by CDR3Translator and translated to amino acids, and CDR3 regions were extracted on the basis of terminal motifs. After normalization to the amount of input RNA, the error-corrected alpha and beta TCR counts from blood and from skin were compared. Starting from the raw public reads, TCRdb applied fastp trimming at Q25, assembled clones with MiXCR and retained in-frame beta chains. Each CDR3 protein gets just one entry, which takes the most common genes and DNA from the rows behind it. The V and J calls here are based on TCRdb, not the publication. The sample data list more than 60,000 distinct CDR3 sequences, and under 10% of these were observed just once. 19% of the sample lies in the top ten.

The cysteine opens and the phenylalanine closes a CDR3 of 16 amino acids. Only the CDR3 region is kept as DNA, spanning 48 bases read in frame from base 1. CDR1 and CDR2 (SGHRS, YFSETQ) derive from the germline V gene. V and J lose 1 base and 0 bases, and a span of 11 bases separates them. This clonotype was counted between two and nine times. The clone's antigen remains unknown. Qualities for individual bases were not recorded, and no much larger clone is one base off. Using 3' ligation of a UMI-containing oligonucleotide to TCR cDNA, the study laid out a robust and sensitive protocol to amplify, sequence and analyze TCRs. For whole blood analysis, less than 3 ml of peripheral blood was collected from healthy adult volunteers into Tempus tubes, and RNA was extracted following the manufacturer's instructions. Total RNA was treated with RQ1 DNase, without cell sorting, prior to reverse transcription, with an input of about 1 to 1000 ng being targeted. Libraries were prepared from skin biopsies and whole blood so that pipeline robustness could be tested in samples in which T cells form a minority population.

The origin of this receptor is a female donor in good health. This chain joins TRBV5-1 to TRBJ1-3; the best D guess is TRBD1, with 5 bases matching. The CDR3 region reads CASSLPGQVSGNTIYF. Read as DNA, the sequence is TGCGCCAGCAGCTTGCCAGGGCAGGTCTCTGGAAACACCATATATTTT. Here the CDR3 is joined to the reference TRBV5-1 and TRBJ1-3 genes, and the full variable domain is: KAGVTQTPRYLIKTRGQQVTLSCSPISGHRSVSWYQQTPGQGLQFLFEYFSETQRNKGNFPGRFSGRQFSNSRSEMNVSTLELGDSALYLCASSLPGQVSGNTIYFGEGSWLTVV.